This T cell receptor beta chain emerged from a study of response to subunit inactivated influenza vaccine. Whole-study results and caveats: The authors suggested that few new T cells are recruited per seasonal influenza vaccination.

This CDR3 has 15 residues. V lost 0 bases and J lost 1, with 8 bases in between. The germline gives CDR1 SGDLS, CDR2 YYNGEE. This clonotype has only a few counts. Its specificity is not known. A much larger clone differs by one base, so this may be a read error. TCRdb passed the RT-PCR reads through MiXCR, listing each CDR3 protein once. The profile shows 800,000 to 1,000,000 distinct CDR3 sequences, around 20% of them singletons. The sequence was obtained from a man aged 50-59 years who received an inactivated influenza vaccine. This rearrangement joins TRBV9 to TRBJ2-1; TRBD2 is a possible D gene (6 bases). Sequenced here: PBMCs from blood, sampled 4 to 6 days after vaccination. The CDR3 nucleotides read TGTGCCAGCAGCGTAGTCGGGACTTCCTACAATGAGCAGTTCTTC. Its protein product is CASSVVGTSYNEQFF.